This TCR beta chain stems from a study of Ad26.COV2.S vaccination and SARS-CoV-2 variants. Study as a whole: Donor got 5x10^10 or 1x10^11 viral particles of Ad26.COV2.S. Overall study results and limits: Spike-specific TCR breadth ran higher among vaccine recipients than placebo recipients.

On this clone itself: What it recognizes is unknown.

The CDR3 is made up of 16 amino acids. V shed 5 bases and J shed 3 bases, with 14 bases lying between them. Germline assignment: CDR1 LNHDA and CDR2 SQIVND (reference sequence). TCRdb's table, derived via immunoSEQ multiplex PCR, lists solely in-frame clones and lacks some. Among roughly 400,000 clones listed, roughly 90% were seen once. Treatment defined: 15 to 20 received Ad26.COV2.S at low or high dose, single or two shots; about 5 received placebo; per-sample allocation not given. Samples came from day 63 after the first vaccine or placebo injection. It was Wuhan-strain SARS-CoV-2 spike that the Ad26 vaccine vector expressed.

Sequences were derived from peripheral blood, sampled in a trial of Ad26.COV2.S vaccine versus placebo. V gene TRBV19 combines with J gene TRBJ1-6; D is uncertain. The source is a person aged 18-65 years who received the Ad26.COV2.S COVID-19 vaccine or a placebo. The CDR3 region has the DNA TGTGCCAGTAGTCTATCTGGTGGGGACTATAATTCACCCCTCCACTTT. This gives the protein CASSLSGGDYNSPLHF. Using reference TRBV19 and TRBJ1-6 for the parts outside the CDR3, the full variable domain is DGGITQSPKYLFRKEGQNVTLSCEQNLNHDAMYWYRQDPGQGLRLIYYSQIVNDFQKGDIAEGYSVSREKKESFPLTVTSAQKNPTAFYLCASSLSGGDYNSPLHFGNGTRLTVT.